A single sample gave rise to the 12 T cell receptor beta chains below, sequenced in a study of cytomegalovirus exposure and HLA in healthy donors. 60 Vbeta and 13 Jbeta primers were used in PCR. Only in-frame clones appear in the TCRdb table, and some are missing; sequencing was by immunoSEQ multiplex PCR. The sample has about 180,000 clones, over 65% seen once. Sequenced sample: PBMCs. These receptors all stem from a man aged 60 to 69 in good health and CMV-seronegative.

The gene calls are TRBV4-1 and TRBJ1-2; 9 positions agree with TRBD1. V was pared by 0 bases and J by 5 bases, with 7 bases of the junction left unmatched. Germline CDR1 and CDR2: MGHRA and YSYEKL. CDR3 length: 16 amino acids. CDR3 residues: CASSQDLRDRDYGYTF. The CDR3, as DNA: TGCGCCAGCAGCCAAGATTTACGGGACAGGGATTATGGCTACACCTTC.

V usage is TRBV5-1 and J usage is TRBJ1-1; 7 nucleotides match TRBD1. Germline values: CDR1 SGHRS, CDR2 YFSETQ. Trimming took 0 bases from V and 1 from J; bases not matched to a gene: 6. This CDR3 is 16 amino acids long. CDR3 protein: CASSLVGTVPNTEAFF. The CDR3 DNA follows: TGCGCCAGCAGCTTGGTCGGGACAGTGCCGAACACTGAAGCTTTCTTT.

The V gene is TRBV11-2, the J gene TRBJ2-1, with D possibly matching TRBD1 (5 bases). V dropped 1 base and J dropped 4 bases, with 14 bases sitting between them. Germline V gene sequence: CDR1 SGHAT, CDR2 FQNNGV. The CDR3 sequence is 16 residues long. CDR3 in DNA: TGTGCCAGCAGCTTAGCTGGGGCAGCCTCGTACAATGAGCAGTTCTTC. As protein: CASSLAGAASYNEQFF.

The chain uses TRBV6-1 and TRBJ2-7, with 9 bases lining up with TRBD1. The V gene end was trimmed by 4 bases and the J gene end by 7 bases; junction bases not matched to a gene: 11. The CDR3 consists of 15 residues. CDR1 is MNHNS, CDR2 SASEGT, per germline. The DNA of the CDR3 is TGTGCCAGCAGTGTCATACAGGGGGCTGAAACTGAGCAGTACTTC. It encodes CASSVIQGAETEQYF.

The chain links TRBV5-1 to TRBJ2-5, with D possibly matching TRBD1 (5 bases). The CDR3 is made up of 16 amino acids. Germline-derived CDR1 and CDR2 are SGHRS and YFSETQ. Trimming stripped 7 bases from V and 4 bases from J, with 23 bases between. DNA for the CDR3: TGCGCCAGCGGCTCCGGGCCAGGGCAGAAGGGAGAGACCCAGTACTTC. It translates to CASGSGPGQKGETQYF.

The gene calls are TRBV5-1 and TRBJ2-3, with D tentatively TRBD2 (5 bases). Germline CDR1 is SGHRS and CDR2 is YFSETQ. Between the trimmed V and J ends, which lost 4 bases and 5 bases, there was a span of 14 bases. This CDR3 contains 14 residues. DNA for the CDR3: TGCGCCAGCAGCGATACAGCAGGAGGAGATACGCAGTATTTT. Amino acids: CASSDTAGGDTQYF.

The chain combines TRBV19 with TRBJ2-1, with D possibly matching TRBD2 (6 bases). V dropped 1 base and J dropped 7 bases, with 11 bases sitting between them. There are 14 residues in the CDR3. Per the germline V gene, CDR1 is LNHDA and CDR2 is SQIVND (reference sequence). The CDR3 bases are TGTGCCAGTAGTATAGGTCCCCTAGCGAATGAGCAGTTCTTC. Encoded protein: CASSIGPLANEQFF.

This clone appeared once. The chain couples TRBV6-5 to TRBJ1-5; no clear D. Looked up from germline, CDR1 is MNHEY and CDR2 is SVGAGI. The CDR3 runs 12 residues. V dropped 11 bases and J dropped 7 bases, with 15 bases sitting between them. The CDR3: CAPPGETQPQHF. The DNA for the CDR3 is TGTGCCCCCCCCGGGGAAACCCAGCCCCAGCATTTT.

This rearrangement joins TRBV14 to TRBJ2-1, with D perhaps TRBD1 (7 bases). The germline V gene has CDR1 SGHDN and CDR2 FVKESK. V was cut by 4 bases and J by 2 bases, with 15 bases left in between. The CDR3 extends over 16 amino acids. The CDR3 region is CASSPLQGRPYNEQFF. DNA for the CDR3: TGTGCCAGCAGCCCCCTACAGGGGAGGCCCTACAATGAGCAGTTCTTC.

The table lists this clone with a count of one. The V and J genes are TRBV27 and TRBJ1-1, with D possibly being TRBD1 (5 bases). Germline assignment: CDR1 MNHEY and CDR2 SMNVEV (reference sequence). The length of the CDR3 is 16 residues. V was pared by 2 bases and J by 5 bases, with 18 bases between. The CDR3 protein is CASSLGFQGARTEAFF. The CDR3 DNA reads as TGTGCCAGCAGTTTAGGATTTCAAGGGGCCAGAACTGAAGCTTTCTTT.

CDR3 sequence (DNA): TGTGCCAGCAGTTACGCCAGGGGGAGCACTGAAGCTTTCTTT. It is translated as CASSYARGSTEAFF. This sequence joins TRBV6-5 and TRBJ1-1; 7 bases line up with TRBD1. The germline V gene has CDR1 MNHEY and CDR2 SVGAGI. CDR3 length: 14 amino acids. V dropped 2 bases and J dropped 4; count of bases not matched to a gene: 4.

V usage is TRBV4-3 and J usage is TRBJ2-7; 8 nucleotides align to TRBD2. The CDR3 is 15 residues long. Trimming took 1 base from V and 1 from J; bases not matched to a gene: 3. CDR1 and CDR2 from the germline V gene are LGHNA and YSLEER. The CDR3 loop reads CASSQGASGSYEQYF. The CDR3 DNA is TGCGCCAGCAGCCAAGGGGCTAGCGGGTCCTACGAGCAGTACTTC.